One sample yielded the 25 T cell receptor beta chains listed below, sequenced in a study of Graves' ophthalmopathy and Graves' hyperthyroidism. The authors amplified TCR beta CDR3 regions from RNA transcripts. After a first-round RT-PCR with HTBI primers, a second-round multiplex PCR was run. TCRdb reanalysed the multiplex PCR reads using MiXCR and keeps one entry per CDR3 protein. The repertoire has roughly 300,000 distinct CDR3 sequences, under 20% of them found once; the top ten carry roughly 12%. The sequenced material came from peripheral blood. The receptors were sampled from an adult man with Graves' ophthalmopathy.

This clonotype was counted ten times or more. This chain connects TRBV10-1 to TRBJ1-6; D unresolved. CDR1 and CDR2 (germline): WNHNN, SYGVQD (reference sequence). Between the trimmed V and J ends, which lost 6 bases and 8 bases, there was a span of 17 bases. CDR3 length equals 15 residues. CDR3 DNA: TGCGCCAGCAGGGTCAACATGGTTCAGGATTCACCCCTCCACTTT. Its protein is CASRVNMVQDSPLHF.

V is TRBV7-2 and J is TRBJ1-6; D uncertain. Looked up from germline, CDR1 is SGHTA and CDR2 is FQGNSA. V dropped 3 bases and J dropped 7 bases, with 7 bases sitting between them. The CDR3 consists of 13 residues. In DNA form, the CDR3 reads TGTGCCAGCAGCTTCGACGTAAATTCACCCCTCCACTTT. Protein: CASSFDVNSPLHF.

The CDR3 sequence: CASGVRNTEAFF. The DNA for the CDR3 is TGTGCCAGCGGGGTTAGGAACACTGAAGCTTTCTTT. The chain recombines TRBV6-2 or TRBV6-3 with TRBJ1-1, with D unclear. This CDR3 has 12 amino acids. Germline V gives CDR1 MNHEY, CDR2 SVGEGT. Trimming removed 8 bases from V and 1 base from J, with 8 bases in between.

This clonotype occurred many times. The chain combines TRBV5-1 with TRBJ2-2, with 11 bases identical to TRBD2. The CDR3 runs 17 residues. Germline trimming cut 1 base from V and 1 base from J; bases unmatched to any gene: 3. Germline CDR1 SGHRS, CDR2 YFSETQ. In DNA, the CDR3 is TGCGCCAGCAGCTTGCCCCTAGCGGGGGGGAACACCGGGGAGCTGTTTTTT. As protein: CASSLPLAGGNTGELFF.

This clonotype was detected ten times or more. This chain joins TRBV28 and TRBJ2-2; possibly TRBD2 for D (5 bases). The CDR3 has 13 amino acids. The V end was cut by 3 bases, the J end by 7 bases, with 9 bases between. Per germline, CDR1 MDHEN and CDR2 SYDVKM. The CDR3 here is CASSFSGVGELFF. The CDR3 coding sequence is TGTGCCAGCAGTTTTTCCGGGGTCGGGGAGCTGTTTTTT. The full variable domain, completed using reference TRBV28 and TRBJ2-2, is DVKVTQSSRYLVKRTGEKVFLECVQDMDHENMFWYRQDPGLGLRLIYFSYDVKMKEKGDIPEGYSVSREKKERFSLILESASTNQTSMYLCASSFSGVGELFFGEGSRLTVL.

This clonotype has ten or more counts. The genes are TRBV11-2 and TRBJ2-1, with TRBD2 matching over 8 bases. The germline CDR1 and CDR2 sequences are SGHAT and FQNNGV. The length of the CDR3 is 15 residues. V trimming: 2 bases; J trimming: 5 bases; junction bases outside the gene matches: 5. The CDR3 DNA follows: TGTGCCAGCAGCTTAATAGGACTAGCCCACAATGAGCAGTTCTTC. Amino acids: CASSLIGLAHNEQFF.

This clonotype was observed many times. The V gene is TRBV12-5, the J gene TRBJ1-1; D possibly corresponds to TRBD1 (6 bases). Germline CDR1 LGHNT, CDR2 FRNRAP. The V end was cut by 6 bases, the J end by 1 base, with 18 bases between. This CDR3 region has 16 residues. The CDR3 loop is CASGLSGGGRNTEAFF. The CDR3, as DNA: TGTGCTAGTGGCCTTTCGGGGGGCGGCCGGAACACTGAAGCTTTCTTT.

This clonotype was recorded many times. CDR3 DNA: TGCGCCAGCAGCTCCCAGGGCACCGGCAATGGCTACACCTTC. It translates to CASSSQGTGNGYTF. V gene TRBV5-1 combines with J gene TRBJ1-2; weak D call: TRBD1 (5 bases). The CDR3 runs to 14 residues. Trimming took off 3 bases at V and 6 bases at J, with 15 bases between the two ends. The germline V gene has CDR1 SGHRS and CDR2 YFSETQ. Based on the CDR3 plus reference TRBV5-1 and TRBJ1-2, the full variable domain is KAGVTQTPRYLIKTRGQQVTLSCSPISGHRSVSWYQQTPGQGLQFLFEYFSETQRNKGNFPGRFSGRQFSNSRSEMNVSTLELGDSALYLCASSSQGTGNGYTFGSGTRLTVV.

This clonotype was recorded at least ten times. The V call is TRBV7-2, the J call TRBJ1-5; D is possibly TRBD1 (6 bases). Trimming shortened V by 3 bases and J by 4 bases, and 16 bases separated the two germline ends. Germline V gene sequence: CDR1 SGHTA, CDR2 FQGNSA. The CDR3 runs to 16 residues. In DNA, the CDR3 is TGTGCCAGCAGCTTCTCGGCGGGGGGCATTAATCAGCCCCAGCATTTT. Amino acid sequence: CASSFSAGGINQPQHF.

Ten or more counts support this clonotype. The chain is built from TRBV6-1 and TRBJ2-5; TRBD2 matches at 11 bases. V shed 6 bases and J 2 bases; nucleotides not matched to a gene: 11. CDR3 length: 17 amino acids. Germline V gene data show CDR1 as MNHNS and CDR2 as SASEGT. CDR3 sequence: CASRDGPGLAVQETQYF. As DNA, the CDR3 is TGTGCCAGCAGAGATGGCCCGGGACTAGCGGTTCAAGAGACCCAGTACTTC.

In its sample, this clonotype was seen many times. The CDR3 sequence is CASSIDAGFHQPQHF. The DNA for the CDR3 is TGTGCCAGTAGTATAGATGCGGGTTTCCATCAGCCCCAGCATTTT. The chain uses TRBV19 and TRBJ1-5; D not resolved. Germline CDR1 reads LNHDA; CDR2 reads SQIVND (reference sequence). The V and J ends lost 0 bases and 5 bases respectively, with 11 bases between them. This CDR3 has 15 residues.

The rearrangement uses TRBV6-1 and TRBJ1-1, with a weak D call TRBD1 (5 bases). The CDR3 runs to 11 residues. Trimming took 7 bases from V and 4 from J, leaving 7 bases between them. Per the germline V gene, CDR1 is MNHNS and CDR2 is SASEGT. This chain's CDR3 is CASMGVTEAFF. CDR3 in DNA: TGTGCCAGCATGGGGGTCACTGAAGCTTTCTTT.

The table lists this clonotype with many counts. The V gene is TRBV6-2 or TRBV6-3, the J gene TRBJ2-5; D tentatively fits TRBD1 or TRBD2 (7 bases each). The CDR3 extends over 15 amino acids. Germline values: CDR1 MNHEY, CDR2 SVGEGT. The ends were cut back, 6 bases at V and 7 bases at J, with 21 bases in the middle. This chain's CDR3 is CASRFGEGAAGTQYF. The DNA for the CDR3 is TGTGCCAGCAGATTCGGGGAGGGGGCCGCGGGGACCCAGTACTTC.

This clonotype was detected many times. The V call is TRBV15, the J call TRBJ2-7; TRBD2 might be the D (6 bases). The V end lost 1 base, the J end lost 3 bases, and 13 bases lay between the germline ends. Germline CDR1 LNHNV, CDR2 YYDKDF (reference sequence). This CDR3 spans 15 amino acids. CDR3 residues: CATSRVPTRLYEQYF. The CDR3 DNA sequence: TGTGCCACCAGCAGAGTCCCGACTAGGCTCTACGAGCAGTACTTC.

This clonotype was recorded at least ten times. V and J are TRBV7-8 and TRBJ2-4; D might be TRBD2 (6 bases). V was shortened by 2 bases and J by 2 bases, with 13 bases between the two germline ends. This CDR3 spans 16 amino acids. Per the germline V gene, CDR1 is SGHVS and CDR2 is FQNEAQ. In DNA form, the CDR3 reads TGTGCCAGCAGCTTACAGAGCGGGCCGACCAAAAACATTCAGTACTTC. As protein: CASSLQSGPTKNIQYF.

This clonotype was seen repeatedly, ten times or more. V is TRBV6-1 and J is TRBJ2-7, with TRBD1 matching over 7 bases. The CDR3 covers 14 residues. V gave up 6 bases and J gave up 3 bases; unmatched junction bases: 8. Germline V gene lookup returns CDR1 MNHNS and CDR2 SASEGT. CDR3 bases: TGTGCCAGCAGCCAAAGACAGGGCCTCTACGAGCAGTACTTC. It translates to CASSQRQGLYEQYF.

In this sample, this clonotype turned up many times. The chain uses TRBV20-1 and TRBJ2-7; D remains unclear. Germline CDR1 DFQATT, CDR2 SNEGSKA (reference sequence). The V end was cut by 3 bases, the J end by 2 bases, with 2 bases between. The CDR3 totals 10 residues. The CDR3 sequence: CSASPYEQYF. The CDR3 DNA follows: TGCAGTGCTAGCCCCTACGAGCAGTACTTC.

This clonotype has at least ten counts. This chain joins TRBV28 and TRBJ2-7; D may be TRBD1 (6 bases). The CDR3 runs to 16 residues. Germline-derived CDR1 and CDR2 are MDHEN and SYDVKM. Trimming left V 5 bases short and J 3 bases short, with 20 bases between. Written as DNA, the CDR3 is TGTGCCAGCAGTGTCTCCGGGACACCCAAAAACTACGAGCAGTACTTC. Translating gives CASSVSGTPKNYEQYF.

The V gene is TRBV12-3 or TRBV12-4, the J gene TRBJ2-5, with 9 bases that match TRBD2. The CDR3 runs to 14 residues. V was clipped by 6 bases and J by 3 bases; unmatched bases: 5. The CDR3 region has the DNA TGTGCCAGCAGACGTTCTAGCGGGGAAGAGACCCAGTACTTC. This encodes CASRRSSGEETQYF.

This clonotype was seen at least ten times. This sequence joins TRBV12-3 or TRBV12-4 and TRBJ2-6; TRBD2 matches at 14 bases. The CDR3 is 22 residues long. Unmatched junction bases numbered 11, after V lost 0 bases and J lost 1 base. The CDR3 region is CASSLATTGLAGEISGANVLTF. The CDR3 DNA is TGTGCCAGCAGTTTAGCCACAACGGGACTAGCGGGGGAGATATCTGGGGCCAACGTCCTGACTTTC.

This clonotype was seen at least ten times. This chain joins TRBV11-2 and TRBJ2-2, with 15 bases aligning to TRBD2. This CDR3 is 18 amino acids long. J was trimmed by 5 bases and V by 5 bases; bases with no gene match: 9. Germline CDR1 reads SGHAT; CDR2 reads FQNNGV. The chain's CDR3 is CASSPGLAGGPGTGELFF. In nucleotides, the CDR3 is TGTGCCAGCAGCCCCGGACTAGCGGGAGGGCCGGGTACCGGGGAGCTGTTTTTT.

At least ten counts were recorded for this clonotype. The chain couples TRBV27 to TRBJ2-7, with 9 bases lining up with TRBD2. CDR1 is MNHEY, CDR2 SMNVEV, per germline (reference sequence). This CDR3 is 14 amino acids long. Germline trimming cut 3 bases from V and 5 bases from J; bases unmatched to any gene: 5. The CDR3, as DNA: TGTGCCAGCAGTTTCCCGGGACTAGCCAACGAGCAGTACTTC. It specifies CASSFPGLANEQYF.

This clonotype was seen a few times. Written as DNA, the CDR3 is TGCAGCGCCGGGGTCAGCCGGTCCTACGAGCAGTTCTTC. Translation gives CSAGVSRSYEQFF. This chain connects TRBV29-1 to TRBJ2-7; D is possibly TRBD2 (5 bases). The end of the DNA aligns better with TRBJ2-1, so the J call may be wrong. Germline assignment: CDR1 SQVTM and CDR2 ANQGSEA. The CDR3 extends over 13 amino acids.

In this sample, this clonotype turned up many times. This chain joins TRBV7-2 and TRBJ2-5, with D tentatively TRBD2 (5 bases). The CDR3 runs 14 residues. The germline V gene encodes CDR1 SGHTA and CDR2 FQGNSA. Trimming stripped 2 bases from V and 5 bases from J, with 12 bases between. CDR3 sequence reads: CASSLLAQSETQYF. The CDR3 bases are TGTGCCAGCAGCTTACTAGCTCAGTCGGAGACCCAGTACTTC.

This clonotype appeared many times. The J gene is TRBJ2-5, the V gene TRBV11-2; 7 bases match TRBD2. The CDR3 spans 15 residues. Germline V gene lookup returns CDR1 SGHAT and CDR2 FQNNGV. V lost 5 bases, J lost 4 bases, and 10 bases stayed unmatched. CDR3 region: CASSLGGSGGETQYF. CDR3 coding DNA: TGTGCCAGCAGCCTCGGTGGGTCGGGGGGAGAGACCCAGTACTTC.